This T cell receptor beta chain stems from a study of blood T cell repertoires in COVID-19. Study overall: From the United States, Italy and Spain came samples of acute and convalescent COVID-19.

Produced via immunoSEQ multiplex PCR; TCRdb's table is partial and in-frame only. The sample consists of 65,000 to 80,000 clones, roughly 80% of them appearing once. The CDR3 covers 12 residues. After removal of 4 bases from V and 7 bases from J, the junction contained 3 bases not matched to a gene. CDR1 and CDR2 from the germline V gene are SGHVS and FNYEAQ. This clone was seen a handful of times. The receptor was derived from a human donor in a cohort sampled during active COVID-19. The sample taken for sequencing was peripheral blood. The V call is TRBV7-6, the J call TRBJ1-1; 7 positions agree with TRBD1. CDR3 sequence (DNA): TGTGCCAGCAGCTCGGGACAGCATGAAGCTTTCTTT. This gives the protein CASSSGQHEAFF.